The rows below give T cell receptor beta chains drawn from one sample of a study of blood T cell repertoires in COVID-19. Profiled with immunoSEQ multiplex PCR; TCRdb holds only in-frame clones, not every one. The table records some 270,000 clones, over 85% of them present only once. The sample comprised PBMCs or T cells enriched from blood (not recorded which). Receptor source: a woman aged 60-70 years who had recovered from COVID-19. The CDR3 runs from the conserved cysteine through the conserved F or W. The order of the fields is V gene, clone size, D gene, J gene, CDR3 protein, CDR3 DNA. The D gene is left open where the match is weak. The size field is filled for only some rows; it gives once, few, many or a size class.

>TRBV2|.|.|TRBJ1-5
CASSDGLPGAPLQHF
TGTGCCAGCAGTGACGGCTTACCAGGGGCCCCTCTCCAGCATTTT
>TRBV2|.|.|TRBJ1-2
CASSVNRTPNYGYTF
TGTGCCAGCAGTGTCAACAGGACGCCTAACTATGGCTACACCTTC
>TRBV5-1|.|TRBD1|TRBJ2-7
CASSQGQGPFEQYF
TGCGCCAGCAGCCAAGGACAGGGCCCCTTCGAGCAGTACTTC
>TRBV7-2|.|.|TRBJ2-3
CASSLGGIAADTQYF
TGTGCCAGCAGCTTAGGGGGGATAGCGGCGGATACGCAGTATTTT
>TRBV30|few|.|TRBJ2-5
CAWSGQTFQETQYF
TGTGCCTGGAGTGGACAGACTTTCCAAGAGACCCAGTACTTC
>TRBV7-3|.|TRBD2|TRBJ2-1
CASSPSGGANNEQFF
TGTGCCAGCAGCCCCAGCGGGGGGGCCAACAATGAGCAGTTCTTC
>TRBV19|.|.|TRBJ1-5
CASSIVPGYNQPQHF
TGTGCCAGTAGTATAGTTCCAGGGTATAATCAGCCCCAGCATTTT
>TRBV24-1|.|TRBD1|TRBJ2-3
CATSDPPGQGTDTQYF
TGTGCCACCAGTGATCCACCGGGACAGGGCACAGATACGCAGTATTTT
>TRBV10-3|.|TRBD1|TRBJ1-3
CAISPLFLTGESGNTIYF
TGTGCCATCAGTCCCCTCTTCCTGACAGGGGAGTCTGGAAACACCATATATTTT
>TRBV27|.|.|TRBJ1-3
CASRPVNSGNTIYF
TGTGCCAGCAGGCCAGTGAACTCTGGAAACACCATATATTTT
>TRBV2|.|TRBD2|TRBJ2-1
CASGPSGVYNEQFF
TGTGCCAGCGGGCCTAGCGGGGTTTACAATGAGCAGTTCTTC
>TRBV11-2|.|TRBD1|TRBJ1-4
CASSQGQLATNEKLFF
TGTGCCAGCAGCCAGGGACAGCTTGCAACTAATGAAAAACTGTTTTTT
>TRBV10-3|.|TRBD1|TRBJ1-3
CAIRRTGGSIQSGNTIYF
TGTGCCATCAGGCGGACAGGGGGCTCTATTCAGTCTGGAAACACCATATATTTT
>TRBV25-1|.|.|TRBJ2-2
CASSSQGSGELFF
TGTGCCAGCAGTTCACAGGGTTCCGGGGAGCTGTTTTTT
>TRBV24-1|.|.|TRBJ2-7
CATSDRAFLSSYEQYF
TGTGCCACCAGTGATCGAGCTTTCCTTAGCTCCTACGAGCAGTACTTC
>TRBV5-8|.|TRBD1|TRBJ1-1
CASSLGGAGTEAFF
TGTGCCAGCAGCTTAGGGGGCGCGGGCACTGAAGCTTTCTTT
>TRBV7-9|.|.|TRBJ2-7
CASSGTGHHSYEQYF
TGTGCCAGCAGCGGTACGGGACACCACTCCTACGAGCAGTACTTC
>TRBV5-8|.|TRBD1|TRBJ1-1
CASSLMGQMNTEAFF
TGTGCCAGCAGCTTGATGGGACAGATGAACACTGAAGCTTTCTTT
>TRBV2|once|.|TRBJ2-2
CASRRGQMNTGELFF
TGTGCCAGCAGGAGGGGACAAATGAACACCGGGGAGCTGTTTTTT
>TRBV6-5|.|TRBD2|TRBJ2-7
CASRDFSGKAYEQYF
TGTGCCAGCAGGGACTTCAGCGGGAAAGCCTACGAGCAGTACTTC
>TRBV2|.|TRBD1|TRBJ1-1
CASSARRTGATEAFF
TGTGCCAGCAGTGCCCGAAGGACAGGGGCCACTGAAGCTTTCTTT
>TRBV28|.|TRBD1|TRBJ1-5
CASTATGRFQPQHF
TGTGCCAGCACCGCGACAGGGAGATTTCAGCCCCAGCATTTT
>TRBV20-1|.|TRBD2|TRBJ2-7
CSASWGGYEQYF
TGCAGTGCTAGTTGGGGGGGCTACGAGCAGTACTTC
>TRBV19|few|TRBD1|TRBJ1-5
CASTWAGTGNQPQHF
TGTGCCAGTACTTGGGCGGGGACAGGCAATCAGCCCCAGCATTTT
>TRBV5-1|.|TRBD1|TRBJ1-5
CASSLTRDRTYSNQPQHF
TGCGCCAGCAGCTTAACCCGGGACAGGACGTATAGCAATCAGCCCCAGCATTTT
>TRBV29-1|.|.|TRBJ1-4
CSVEPGEGEKLFF
TGCAGCGTTGAACCCGGGGAAGGGGAAAAACTGTTTTTT
>TRBV7-3|.|.|TRBJ2-7
CASSLKPPGEISLPYEQYF
TGTGCCAGCAGCTTAAAGCCTCCCGGTGAAATATCGTTACCCTACGAGCAGTACTTC
>TRBV25-1|once|TRBD2|TRBJ2-7
CASSETSGTYEQYF
TGTGCCAGCAGTGAGACTAGCGGGACCTACGAGCAGTACTTC
>TRBV18|.|TRBD1|TRBJ1-1
CASSPGGPGGRDTEAFF
TGTGCCAGCTCACCAGGAGGTCCAGGGGGTAGGGACACTGAAGCTTTCTTT
>TRBV5-1|.|.|TRBJ1-4
CASSSQTGANEKLFF
TGCGCCAGCAGCTCCCAGACAGGAGCTAATGAAAAACTGTTTTTT
>TRBV11-2|few|.|TRBJ2-2
CASSLDRGTGELFF
TGTGCCAGCAGCTTAGACCGGGGGACCGGGGAGCTGTTTTTT
>TRBV29-1|.|TRBD1|TRBJ1-3
CSGGGTGGNTIYF
TGCAGCGGTGGAGGGACAGGGGGAAACACCATATATTTT
>TRBV6-5|.|.|TRBJ2-7
CASSYGHEQYF
TGTGCCAGCAGTTACGGGCACGAGCAGTACTTC
>TRBV28|few|.|TRBJ1-2
CASRPTGANYGYTF
TGTGCCAGCAGGCCGACGGGAGCTAACTATGGCTACACCTTC
>TRBV19|.|TRBD1|TRBJ1-2
CASSPDRGGGYTF
TGTGCCAGTAGTCCGGACAGGGGCGGTGGCTACACCTTC
>TRBV11-3|.|TRBD1|TRBJ2-7
CASRRTGGEQYF
TGTGCCAGCAGACGGACAGGGGGCGAGCAGTACTTC
>TRBV7-9|.|TRBD2|TRBJ2-5
CASSPRGAGGQETQYF
TGTGCCAGCAGCCCCCGGGGGGCGGGGGGGCAGGAGACCCAGTACTTC
>TRBV4-2|few|.|TRBJ2-7
CASTGGRSGQGEQYF
TGTGCCAGCACCGGGGGAAGGTCAGGGCAGGGGGAGCAGTACTTC
>TRBV5-1|.|.|TRBJ2-2
CASSLGILSGELFF
TGCGCCAGCAGCTTGGGTATTCTTTCCGGGGAGCTGTTTTTT
>TRBV5-6|.|TRBD1|TRBJ1-2
CASSLLVGTAIYGYTF
TGTGCCAGCAGCTTGTTAGTAGGGACAGCTATCTATGGCTACACCTTC
>TRBV18|.|TRBD1|TRBJ2-5
CASSKQGALGETQYF
TGTGCCAGCTCAAAACAGGGGGCATTGGGAGAGACCCAGTACTTC
>TRBV6-5|.|.|TRBJ1-1
CASSSRGYGMNTEAFF
TGTGCCAGCAGTTCCCGAGGGTACGGGATGAACACTGAAGCTTTCTTT
>TRBV21-1|.|.|TRBJ2-2
CASSKSGTGELFF
TGTGCCAGCAGCAAAAGCGGCACCGGGGAGCTGTTTTTT
>TRBV3-1/TRBV3-2|few|TRBD1|TRBJ2-1
CASSQGGRGLHNEQFF
TGTGCCAGCAGCCAAGGGGGCAGGGGGCTTCACAATGAGCAGTTCTTC
>TRBV18|.|TRBD1|TRBJ2-7
CASSPLSRGLREQYF
TGTGCCAGCTCACCACTGTCCAGGGGGCTGAGGGAGCAGTACTTC
>TRBV28|few|.|TRBJ1-5
CASSLGGNSNQPQHF
TGTGCCAGCAGTTTGGGAGGGAATAGCAATCAGCCCCAGCATTTT
>TRBV9|.|TRBD1|TRBJ2-7
CASSPGTGWINEQYF
TGTGCCAGCAGCCCGGGGACAGGGTGGATTAACGAGCAGTACTTC
>TRBV25-1|.|.|TRBJ1-1
CASTRGGLTEAFF
TGTGCCAGCACCCGGGGGGGGCTCACTGAAGCTTTCTTT